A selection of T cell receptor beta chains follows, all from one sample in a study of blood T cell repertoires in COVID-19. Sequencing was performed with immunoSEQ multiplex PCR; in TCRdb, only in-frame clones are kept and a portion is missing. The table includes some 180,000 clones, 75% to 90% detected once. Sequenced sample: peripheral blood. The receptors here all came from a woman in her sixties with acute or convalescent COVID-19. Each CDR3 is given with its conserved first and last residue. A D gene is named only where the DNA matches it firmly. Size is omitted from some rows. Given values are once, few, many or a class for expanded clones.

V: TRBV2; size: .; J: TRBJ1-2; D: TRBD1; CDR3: CASRGTGGSGYTF; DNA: TGTGCCAGCAGAGGGACAGGGGGCTCGGGCTACACCTTC
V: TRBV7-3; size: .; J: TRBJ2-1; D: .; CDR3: CASSLRASSNLVPYNEQFF; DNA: TGTGCCAGCAGCTTAAGGGCTAGCAGTAACCTCGTGCCCTACAATGAGCAGTTCTTC
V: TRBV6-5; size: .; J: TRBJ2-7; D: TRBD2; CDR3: CASSLAGKQYF; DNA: TGTGCCAGCAGCTTAGCGGGGAAGCAGTACTTC
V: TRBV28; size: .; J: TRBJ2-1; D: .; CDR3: CASKGGGSSYNEQFF; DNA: TGTGCCAGCAAGGGCGGTGGGAGCTCCTACAATGAGCAGTTCTTC
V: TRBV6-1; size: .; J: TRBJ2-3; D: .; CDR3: CASSEYQGETDTQYF; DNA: TGTGCCAGCAGTGAATATCAGGGTGAGACAGATACGCAGTATTTT
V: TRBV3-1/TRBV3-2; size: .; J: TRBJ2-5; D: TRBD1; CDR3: CASSFTGGRETQYF; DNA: TGTGCCAGCAGCTTTACAGGGGGCAGGGAGACCCAGTACTTC
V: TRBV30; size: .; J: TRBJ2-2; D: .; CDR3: CAWSVRRGTLNTGELFF; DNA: TGTGCCTGGAGTGTACGACGGGGGACGTTAAACACCGGGGAGCTGTTTTTT
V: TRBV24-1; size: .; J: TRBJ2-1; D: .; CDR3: CATSDIRSSYNEQFF; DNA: TGTGCCACCAGTGATATACGTAGCTCCTACAATGAGCAGTTCTTC
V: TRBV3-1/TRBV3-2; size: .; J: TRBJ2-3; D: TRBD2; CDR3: CASSQGGLAGGGGTDTQYF; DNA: TGTGCCAGCAGCCAAGGAGGACTAGCGGGAGGCGGTGGCACAGATACGCAGTATTTT
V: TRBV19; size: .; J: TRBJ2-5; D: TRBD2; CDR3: CASSIDPSGNQETQYF; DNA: TGTGCCAGTAGTATTGATCCTAGCGGGAACCAGGAGACCCAGTACTTC
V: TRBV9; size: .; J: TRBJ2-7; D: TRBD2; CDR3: CASSVGGSSYEQYF; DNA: TGTGCCAGCAGCGTAGGCGGGAGCTCCTACGAGCAGTACTTC
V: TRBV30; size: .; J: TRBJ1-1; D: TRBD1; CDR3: CAWSIGQGLTEAFF; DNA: TGTGCCTGGAGTATAGGACAGGGATTGACTGAAGCTTTCTTT
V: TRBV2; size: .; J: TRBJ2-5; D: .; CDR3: CASSIRGGETQYF; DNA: TGTGCCAGCAGCATAAGGGGTGGGGAGACCCAGTACTTC
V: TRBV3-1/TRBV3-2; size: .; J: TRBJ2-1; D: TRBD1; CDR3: CASGDSWYNEQFF; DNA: TGTGCCAGCGGGGACAGTTGGTACAATGAGCAGTTCTTC
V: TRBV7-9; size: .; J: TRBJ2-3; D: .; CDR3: CASSSNTDTQYF; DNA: TGTGCCAGCAGCTCAAACACAGATACGCAGTATTTT
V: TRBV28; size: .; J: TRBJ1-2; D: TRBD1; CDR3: CASSLRGDRHGYTF; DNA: TGTGCCAGCAGTTTACGCGGGGACAGGCATGGCTACACCTTC
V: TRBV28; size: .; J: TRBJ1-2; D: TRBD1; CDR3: CASSLLAGQGYGYTF; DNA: TGTGCCAGCAGTTTATTAGCCGGACAGGGCTATGGCTACACCTTC
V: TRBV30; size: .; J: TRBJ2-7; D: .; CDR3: CAWATGTYEQYF; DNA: TGTGCCTGGGCGACGGGGACCTACGAGCAGTACTTC
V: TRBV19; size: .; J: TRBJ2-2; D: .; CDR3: CASTPRLAPSVELFF; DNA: TGTGCCAGTACCCCCAGGCTAGCCCCTTCAGTGGAGCTGTTTTTT
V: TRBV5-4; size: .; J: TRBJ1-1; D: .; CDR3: CASTPMSGSATEAFF; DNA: TGTGCCAGCACCCCTATGTCGGGTTCGGCCACTGAAGCTTTCTTT
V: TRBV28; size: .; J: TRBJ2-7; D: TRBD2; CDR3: CASTFGGRGVYEQYF; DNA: TGTGCCAGCACCTTCGGGGGACGGGGGGTCTACGAGCAGTACTTC
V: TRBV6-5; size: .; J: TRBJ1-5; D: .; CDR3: CASSKPGGNQPQHF; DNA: TGTGCCAGCAGTAAACCGGGTGGCAATCAGCCCCAGCATTTT
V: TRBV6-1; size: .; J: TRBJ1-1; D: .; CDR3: CASSPQGNTEAFF; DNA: TGTGCCAGCAGTCCTCAGGGTAACACTGAAGCTTTCTTT
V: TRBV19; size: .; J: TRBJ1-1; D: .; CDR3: CASTIRSTDTEAFF; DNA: TGTGCCAGTACTATCCGGAGTACCGACACTGAAGCTTTCTTT
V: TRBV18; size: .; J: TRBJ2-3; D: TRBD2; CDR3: CASSPGTRPDTQYF; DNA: TGTGCCAGCTCACCAGGGACTAGACCGGATACGCAGTATTTT
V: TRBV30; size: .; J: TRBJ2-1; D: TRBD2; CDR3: CAWSPLAGRSGSYNEQFF; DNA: TGTGCCTGGAGTCCGCTAGCGGGACGTTCAGGATCCTACAATGAGCAGTTCTTC
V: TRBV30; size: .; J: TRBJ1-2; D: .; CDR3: CAWSPAVNYGYTF; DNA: TGTGCCTGGAGTCCCGCAGTGAACTATGGCTACACCTTC
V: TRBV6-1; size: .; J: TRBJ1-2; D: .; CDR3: CASSEPGAGKGGYTF; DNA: TGTGCCAGCAGTGAACCCGGAGCAGGGAAGGGTGGCTACACCTTC
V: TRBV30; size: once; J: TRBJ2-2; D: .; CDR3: CAWSVIGGPRAGELFF; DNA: TGTGCCTGGAGTGTAATCGGGGGGCCCCGCGCCGGGGAGCTGTTTTTT
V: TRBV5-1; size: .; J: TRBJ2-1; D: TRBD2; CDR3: CASSPLAGGPFEQFF; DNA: TGCGCCAGCAGCCCTCTAGCGGGAGGGCCGTTTGAGCAGTTCTTC
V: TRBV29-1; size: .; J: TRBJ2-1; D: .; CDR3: CSASRDSLNEQFF; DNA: TGCAGCGCCAGCCGGGACTCGCTCAATGAGCAGTTCTTC
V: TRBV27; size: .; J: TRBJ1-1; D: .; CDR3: CASSFERLRGTEAFF; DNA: TGTGCCAGCAGTTTTGAAAGGCTTCGAGGCACTGAAGCTTTCTTT
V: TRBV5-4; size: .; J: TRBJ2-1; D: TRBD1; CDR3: CASSLDGTDYNEQFF; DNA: TGTGCCAGCAGCTTGGATGGGACAGATTACAATGAGCAGTTCTTC
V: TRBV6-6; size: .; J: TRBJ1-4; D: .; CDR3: CASRLQDEKLFF; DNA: TGTGCCAGCAGGCTACAGGATGAAAAACTGTTTTTT
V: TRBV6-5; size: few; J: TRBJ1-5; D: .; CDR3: CASSVGQNQPQHF; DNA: TGTGCCAGCAGCGTCGGACAGAATCAGCCCCAGCATTTT
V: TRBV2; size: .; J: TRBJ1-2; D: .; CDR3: CASSLGGANYGYTF; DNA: TGTGCCAGCAGTCTCGGGGGAGCTAACTATGGCTACACCTTC
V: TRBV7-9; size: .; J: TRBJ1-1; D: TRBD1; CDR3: CASSLINLRDRGLNTEAFF; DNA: TGTGCCAGCAGCTTAATAAATCTAAGGGACAGGGGATTGAACACTGAAGCTTTCTTT
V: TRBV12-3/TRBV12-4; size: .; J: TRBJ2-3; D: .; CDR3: CASSFTGTDTQYF; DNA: TGTGCCAGCAGTTTTACTGGCACAGATACGCAGTATTTT
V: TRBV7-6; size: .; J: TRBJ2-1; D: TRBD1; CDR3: CASSEQGSSYNEQFF; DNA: TGTGCCAGCAGCGAACAGGGGAGCTCCTACAATGAGCAGTTCTTC
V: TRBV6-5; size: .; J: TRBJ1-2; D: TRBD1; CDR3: CASSPPGQGVGYTF; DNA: TGTGCCAGCAGTCCGCCGGGACAGGGGGTTGGCTACACCTTC
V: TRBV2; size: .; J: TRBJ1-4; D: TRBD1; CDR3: CASSVATGKNEKLFF; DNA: TGTGCCAGCAGCGTGGCGACAGGGAAGAATGAAAAACTGTTTTTT
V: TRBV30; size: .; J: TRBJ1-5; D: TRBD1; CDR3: CAWSLGTGGQPQHF; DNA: TGTGCCTGGAGTTTGGGGACAGGAGGTCAGCCCCAGCATTTT
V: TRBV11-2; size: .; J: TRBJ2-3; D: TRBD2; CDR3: CASSLGAAGGTDTQYF; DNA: TGTGCCAGCAGCTTAGGGGCAGCGGGAGGCACAGATACGCAGTATTTT
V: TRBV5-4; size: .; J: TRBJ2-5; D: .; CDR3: CASSFGGQQETQYF; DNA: TGTGCCAGCAGCTTTGGCGGGCAACAAGAGACCCAGTACTTC
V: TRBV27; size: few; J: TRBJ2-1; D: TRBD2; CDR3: CASFAISGSYNEQFF; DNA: TGTGCCAGCTTTGCAATTAGCGGGAGCTACAATGAGCAGTTCTTC
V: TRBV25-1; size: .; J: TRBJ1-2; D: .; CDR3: CASSLTNYGYTF; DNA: TGTGCCAGCAGTTTAACTAACTATGGCTACACCTTC
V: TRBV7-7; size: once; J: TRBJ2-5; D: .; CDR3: CASSSGQETQYF; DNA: TGTGCTAGCAGCTCGGGACAAGAGACCCAGTACTTC
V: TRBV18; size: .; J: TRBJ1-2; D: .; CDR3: CASSPSAGAGYGYTF; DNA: TGTGCCAGCTCACCATCTGCGGGGGCCGGCTATGGCTACACCTTC
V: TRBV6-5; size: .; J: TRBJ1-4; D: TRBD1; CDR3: CASSSTGGLNEKLFF; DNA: TGTGCCAGCAGTTCTACAGGGGGGTTGAATGAAAAACTGTTTTTT
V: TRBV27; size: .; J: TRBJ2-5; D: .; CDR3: CASSLMAGPQETQYF; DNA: TGTGCCAGCAGTTTGATGGCGGGACCGCAAGAGACCCAGTACTTC
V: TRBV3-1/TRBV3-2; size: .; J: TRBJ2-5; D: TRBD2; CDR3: CASTGLAGGDQETQYF; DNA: TGTGCCAGCACCGGACTAGCGGGAGGGGACCAAGAGACCCAGTACTTC
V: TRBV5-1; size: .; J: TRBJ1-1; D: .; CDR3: CASSLAGTGGPEAFF; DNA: TGCGCCAGCAGCTTGGCCGGGACGGGGGGTCCTGAAGCTTTCTTT